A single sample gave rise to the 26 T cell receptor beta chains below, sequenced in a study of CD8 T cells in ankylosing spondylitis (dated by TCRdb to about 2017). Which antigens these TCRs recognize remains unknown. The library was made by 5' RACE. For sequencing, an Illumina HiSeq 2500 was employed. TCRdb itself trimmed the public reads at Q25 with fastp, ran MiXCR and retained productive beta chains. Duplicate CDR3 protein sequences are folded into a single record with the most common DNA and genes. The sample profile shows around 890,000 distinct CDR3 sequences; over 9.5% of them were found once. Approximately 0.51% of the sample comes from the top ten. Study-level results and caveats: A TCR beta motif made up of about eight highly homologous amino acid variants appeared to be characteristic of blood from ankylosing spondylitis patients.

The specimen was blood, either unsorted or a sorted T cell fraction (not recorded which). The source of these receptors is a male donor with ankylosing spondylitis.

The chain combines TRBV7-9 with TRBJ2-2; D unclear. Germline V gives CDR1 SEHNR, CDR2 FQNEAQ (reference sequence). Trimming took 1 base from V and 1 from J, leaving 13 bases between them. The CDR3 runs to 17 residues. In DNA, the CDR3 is TGTGCCAGCAGCTTAGTAGGAGCAGCAGGGAACACCGGGGAGCTGTTTTTT. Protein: CASSLVGAAGNTGELFF.

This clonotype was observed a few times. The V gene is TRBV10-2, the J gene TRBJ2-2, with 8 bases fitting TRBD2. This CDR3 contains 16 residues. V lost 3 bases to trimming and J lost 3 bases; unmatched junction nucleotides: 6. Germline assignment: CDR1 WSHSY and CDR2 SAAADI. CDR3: CASSELSGRDTGELFF. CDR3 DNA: TGCGCCAGCAGTGAATTGAGCGGGAGAGACACCGGGGAGCTGTTTTTT.

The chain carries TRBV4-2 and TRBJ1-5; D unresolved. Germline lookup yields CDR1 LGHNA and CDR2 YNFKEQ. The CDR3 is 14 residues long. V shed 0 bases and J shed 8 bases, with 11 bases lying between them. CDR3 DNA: TGTGCCAGCAGCCAAGAACGGTCGGAAGAGCCCCAGCATTTT. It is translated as CASSQERSEEPQHF.

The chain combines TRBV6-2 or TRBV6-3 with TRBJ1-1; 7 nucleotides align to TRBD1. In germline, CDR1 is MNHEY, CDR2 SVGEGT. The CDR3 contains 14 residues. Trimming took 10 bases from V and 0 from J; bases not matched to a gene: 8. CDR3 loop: CATRRQGLNTEAFF. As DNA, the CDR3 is TGTGCCACCAGACGACAGGGACTGAACACTGAAGCTTTCTTT.

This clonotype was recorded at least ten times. The CDR3 here is CASSSGQGRETQYF. CDR3 bases: TGCGCCAGCAGCTCGGGACAGGGTCGGGAGACCCAGTACTTC. V and J are TRBV5-1 and TRBJ2-5; TRBD1 matches 9 bases. There are 14 residues in the CDR3. Germline V lookup: CDR1 SGHRS, CDR2 YFSETQ. The trim removed 3 bases at V and 5 bases at J, leaving 5 bases unmatched.

The CDR3, as DNA: TGTGCCAGCCAAATGGGACCCCCTTACACCGGGGAGCTGTTTTTT. Translating it yields CASQMGPPYTGELFF. The chain combines TRBV2 with TRBJ2-2; D tentatively fits TRBD1 or TRBD2 (5 bases each). This CDR3 has 15 amino acids. The germline V gene has CDR1 SNHLY and CDR2 FYNNEI. The V and J ends lost 8 bases and 3 bases respectively, with 16 bases between them.

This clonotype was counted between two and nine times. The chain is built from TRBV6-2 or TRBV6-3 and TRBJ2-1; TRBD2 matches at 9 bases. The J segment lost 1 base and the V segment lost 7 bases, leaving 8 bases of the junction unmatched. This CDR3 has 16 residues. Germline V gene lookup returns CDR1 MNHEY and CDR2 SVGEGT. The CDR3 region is CASNINSGSSYNEQFF. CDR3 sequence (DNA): TGTGCCAGCAATATAAATAGCGGGAGTTCCTACAATGAGCAGTTCTTC.

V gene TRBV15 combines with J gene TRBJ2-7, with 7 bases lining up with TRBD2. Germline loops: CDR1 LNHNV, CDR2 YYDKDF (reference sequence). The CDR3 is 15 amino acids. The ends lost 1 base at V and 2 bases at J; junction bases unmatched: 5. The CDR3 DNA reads TGTGCCACCAGCAGAGGCGGAAGCGGGACCTACGAGCAGTACTTC. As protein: CATSRGGSGTYEQYF. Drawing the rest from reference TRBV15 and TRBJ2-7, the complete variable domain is DAMVIQNPRYQVTQFGKPVTLSCSQTLNHNVMYWYQQKSSQAPKLLFHYYDKDFNNEADTPDNFQSRRPNTSFCFLDIRSPGLGDTAMYLCATSRGGSGTYEQYFGPGTRLTVT.

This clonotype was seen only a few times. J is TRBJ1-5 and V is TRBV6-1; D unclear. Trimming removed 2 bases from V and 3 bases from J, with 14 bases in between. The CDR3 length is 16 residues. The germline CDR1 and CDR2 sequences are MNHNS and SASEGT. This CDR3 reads CASSETIGVFNQPQHF. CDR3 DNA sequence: TGTGCCAGCAGTGAAACGATCGGGGTGTTCAATCAGCCCCAGCATTTT.

This chain's CDR3 is CAWSLQSSSYEQYF. The CDR3 nucleotides are TGTGCCTGGAGTCTACAGTCTTCCTCCTACGAGCAGTACTTC. The rearrangement joins TRBV30 to TRBJ2-7, with D uncertain. Germline CDR1 GTSNPN, CDR2 SVGIG (reference sequence). CDR3 length: 14 residues. The ends were cut back, 2 bases at V and 0 bases at J, with 11 bases in the middle.

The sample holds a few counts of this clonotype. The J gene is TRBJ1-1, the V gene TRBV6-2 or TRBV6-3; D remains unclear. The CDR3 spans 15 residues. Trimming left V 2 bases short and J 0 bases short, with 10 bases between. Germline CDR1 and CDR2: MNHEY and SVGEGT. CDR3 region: CASSYDSSLNTEAFF. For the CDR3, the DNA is TGTGCCAGCAGTTACGATAGCAGTCTGAACACTGAAGCTTTCTTT.

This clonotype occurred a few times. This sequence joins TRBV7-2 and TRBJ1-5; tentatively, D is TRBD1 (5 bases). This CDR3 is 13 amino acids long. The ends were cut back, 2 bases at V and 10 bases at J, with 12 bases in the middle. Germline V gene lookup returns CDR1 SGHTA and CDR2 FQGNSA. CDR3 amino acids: CASSLIAGHPQHF. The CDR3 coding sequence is TGTGCCAGCAGCTTAATTGCAGGGCATCCCCAGCATTTT.

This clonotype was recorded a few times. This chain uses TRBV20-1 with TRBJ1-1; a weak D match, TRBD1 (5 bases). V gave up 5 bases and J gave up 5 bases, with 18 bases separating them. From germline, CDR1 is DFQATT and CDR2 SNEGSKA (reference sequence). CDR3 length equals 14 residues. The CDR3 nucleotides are TGCAGTGCTTATATTCCGGGGGGAAGGACTGAAGCTTTCTTT. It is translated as CSAYIPGGRTEAFF.

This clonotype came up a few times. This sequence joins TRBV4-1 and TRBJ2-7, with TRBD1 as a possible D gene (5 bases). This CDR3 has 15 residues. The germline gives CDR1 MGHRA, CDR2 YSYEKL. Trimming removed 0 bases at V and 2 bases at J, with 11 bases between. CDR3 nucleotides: TGCGCCAGCAGCCAAGATTCCAGGGTACCCTACGAGCAGTACTTC. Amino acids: CASSQDSRVPYEQYF.

The CDR3: CSGATNEKLFF. CDR3 sequence (DNA): TGCAGCGGGGCAACTAATGAAAAACTGTTTTTT. The chain couples TRBV29-1 to TRBJ1-4; D remains unclear. Germline CDR1 reads SQVTM; CDR2 reads ANQGSEA. The CDR3 contains 11 residues. Between the trimmed V and J ends, which lost 7 bases and 0 bases, there was a span of 3 bases. The full variable domain, completed using reference TRBV29-1 and TRBJ1-4, is SAVISQKPSRDICQRGTSLTIQCQVDSQVTMMFWYRQQPGQSLTLIATANQGSEATYESGFVIDKFPISRPNLTFSTLTVSNMSPEDSSIYLCSGATNEKLFFGSGTQLSVL.

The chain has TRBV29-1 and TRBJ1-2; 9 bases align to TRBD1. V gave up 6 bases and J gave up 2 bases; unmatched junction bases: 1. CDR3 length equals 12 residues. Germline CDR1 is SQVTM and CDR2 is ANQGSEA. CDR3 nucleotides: TGCAGCGTCGGGACAGGGAACTATGGCTACACCTTC. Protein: CSVGTGNYGYTF.

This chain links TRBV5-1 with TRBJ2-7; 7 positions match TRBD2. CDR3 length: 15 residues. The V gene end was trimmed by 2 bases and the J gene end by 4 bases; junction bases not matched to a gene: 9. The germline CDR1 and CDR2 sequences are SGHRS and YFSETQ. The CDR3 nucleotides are TGCGCCAGCAGCTTTTCTGCGGGAGCTATATACGAGCAGTACTTC. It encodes CASSFSAGAIYEQYF.

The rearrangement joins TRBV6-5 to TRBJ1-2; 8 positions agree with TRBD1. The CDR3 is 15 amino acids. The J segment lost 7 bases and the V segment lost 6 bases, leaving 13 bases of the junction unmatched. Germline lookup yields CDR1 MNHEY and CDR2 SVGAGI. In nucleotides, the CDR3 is TGTGCCAGCAGCAACTCACAGGGGGGCATGGGTGGCTACACCTTC. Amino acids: CASSNSQGGMGGYTF.

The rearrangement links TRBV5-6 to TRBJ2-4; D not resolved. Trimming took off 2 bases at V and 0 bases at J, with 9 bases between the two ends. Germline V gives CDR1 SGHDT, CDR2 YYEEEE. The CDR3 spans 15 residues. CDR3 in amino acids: CASSLGLLAKNIQYF. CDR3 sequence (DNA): TGTGCCAGCAGCTTAGGGCTACTAGCCAAAAACATTCAGTACTTC. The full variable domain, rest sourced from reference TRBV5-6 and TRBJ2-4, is DAGVTQSPTHLIKTRGQQVTLRCSPKSGHDTVSWYQQALGQGPQFIFQYYEEEERQRGNFPDRFSGHQFPNYSSELNVNALLLGDSALYLCASSLGLLAKNIQYFGAGTRLSVL.

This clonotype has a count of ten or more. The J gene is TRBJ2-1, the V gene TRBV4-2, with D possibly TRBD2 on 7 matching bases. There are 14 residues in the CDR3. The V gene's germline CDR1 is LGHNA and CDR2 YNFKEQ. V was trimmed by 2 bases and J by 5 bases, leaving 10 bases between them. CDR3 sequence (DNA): TGTGCCAGCAGCCAACGGGGGGCTAACAATGAGCAGTTCTTC. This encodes CASSQRGANNEQFF.

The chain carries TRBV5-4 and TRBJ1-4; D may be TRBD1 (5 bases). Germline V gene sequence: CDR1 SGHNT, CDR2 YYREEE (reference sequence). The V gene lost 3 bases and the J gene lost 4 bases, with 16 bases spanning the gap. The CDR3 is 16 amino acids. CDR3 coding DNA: TGTGCCAGCAGCTGGATAGGAGGGGCAGATAATGAAAAACTGTTTTTT. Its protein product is CASSWIGGADNEKLFF.

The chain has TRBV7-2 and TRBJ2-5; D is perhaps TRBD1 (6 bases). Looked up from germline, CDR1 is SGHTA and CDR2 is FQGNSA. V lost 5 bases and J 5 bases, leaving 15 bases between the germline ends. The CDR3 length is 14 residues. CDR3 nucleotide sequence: TGTGCCAGCAGCCAGTTGGGACAACGGGAGACCCAGTACTTC. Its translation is CASSQLGQRETQYF. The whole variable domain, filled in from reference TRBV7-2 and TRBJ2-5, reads GAGVSQSPSNKVTEKGKDVELRCDPISGHTALYWYRQSLGQGLEFLIYFQGNSAPDKSGLPSDRFSAERTGGSVSTLTIQRTQQEDSAVYLCASSQLGQRETQYFGPGTRLLVL.

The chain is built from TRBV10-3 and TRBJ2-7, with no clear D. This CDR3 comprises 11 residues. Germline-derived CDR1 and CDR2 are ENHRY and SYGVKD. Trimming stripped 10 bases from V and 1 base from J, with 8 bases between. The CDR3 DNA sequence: TGTGCCACCGCAGATTCCTACGAGCAGTACTTC. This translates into CATADSYEQYF.

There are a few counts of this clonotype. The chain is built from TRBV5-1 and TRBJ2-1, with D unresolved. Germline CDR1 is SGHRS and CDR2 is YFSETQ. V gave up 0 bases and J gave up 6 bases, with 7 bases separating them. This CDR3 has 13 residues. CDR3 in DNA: TGCGCCAGCAGCTTGGCAATCGTCAATGAGCAGTTCTTC. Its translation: CASSLAIVNEQFF. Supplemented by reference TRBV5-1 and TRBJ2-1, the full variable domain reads KAGVTQTPRYLIKTRGQQVTLSCSPISGHRSVSWYQQTPGQGLQFLFEYFSETQRNKGNFPGRFSGRQFSNSRSEMNVSTLELGDSALYLCASSLAIVNEQFFGPGTRLTVL.

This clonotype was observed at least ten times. The CDR3 is CASSRGLQNEQFF. In DNA, the CDR3 is TGTGCCAGCAGCAGGGGACTTCAGAATGAGCAGTTCTTC. The gene calls are TRBV4-2 and TRBJ2-1; D possibly corresponds to TRBD2 (6 bases). The CDR3 sequence is 13 residues long. Germline values: CDR1 LGHNA, CDR2 YNFKEQ. Trimming pared 5 bases from V and 7 bases from J, leaving 12 bases between.

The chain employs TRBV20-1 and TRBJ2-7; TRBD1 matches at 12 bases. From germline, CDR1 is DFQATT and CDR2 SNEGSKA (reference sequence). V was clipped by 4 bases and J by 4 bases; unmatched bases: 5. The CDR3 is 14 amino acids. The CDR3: CSANPGQGAYEQYF. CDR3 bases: TGCAGTGCTAACCCGGGACAGGGGGCATACGAGCAGTACTTC.